These T cell receptor beta chains were read from a single sample in a study of T cell responses to AZD1222 COVID-19 vaccine. Sequencing was performed with immunoSEQ multiplex PCR; in TCRdb, only in-frame clones are kept and a portion is missing. The top ten clones hold roughly 4.5% of a sample with roughly 120,000 clones, roughly nine tenths of them seen once. The material sequenced was peripheral blood, taken on day 0 of AZD1222 vaccination. These TCRs come from an adult in good health. The CDR3 runs from the conserved cysteine through the conserved F or W. A D gene is named only where the DNA matches it firmly. Expanded clones are given a class, and other clones once, few, many or no size at all.

V	size	J	D	CDR3
TRBV5-1	.	TRBJ1-2	.	CASSLGSLRGLAGYTF
TRBV4-1	once	TRBJ1-2	.	CASSQEGVRRGYTF
TRBV14	few	TRBJ1-1	.	CASSPAGRGMNTEAFF
TRBV7-9	once	TRBJ2-6	.	CASSLPGANVLTF
TRBV4-3	.	TRBJ2-7	TRBD1	CASSQGTGQHEQYF
TRBV12-3/TRBV12-4	.	TRBJ1-6	.	CASSTSYNSPLHF
TRBV15	.	TRBJ1-2	.	CATSRDRGFYGYTF
TRBV18	.	TRBJ1-3	.	CASSPSGGTGNTIYF
TRBV24-1	.	TRBJ1-5	.	CATSTGGSQPQHF
TRBV30	.	TRBJ1-2	.	CAWSVRPRGGGDYGYTF
TRBV9	.	TRBJ2-3	.	CASSVATGDTQYF
TRBV28	.	TRBJ2-5	.	CASSFPAAETQYF
TRBV4-2	few	TRBJ2-7	TRBD2	CASSQLGLADYEQYF
TRBV10-3	.	TRBJ1-2	.	CAISEGAGPAYGYTF
TRBV5-1	.	TRBJ1-1	.	CASSLEGRNTEAFF
TRBV19	.	TRBJ1-1	.	CASTPRGSRRAEAFF
TRBV28	.	TRBJ2-7	TRBD2	CASSSTGLAGVHEQYF
TRBV27	few	TRBJ2-2	.	CASSFYDPGTGELFF
TRBV28	.	TRBJ1-6	TRBD1	CASSRQGATRRNNSPLHF
TRBV4-1	.	TRBJ2-7	.	CASSQVGMNYEQYF
TRBV24-1	.	TRBJ2-2	.	CATASTRPNTGELFF
TRBV7-2	.	TRBJ1-2	.	CASSLVTVNYGYTF
TRBV18	once	TRBJ2-5	.	CASSPSADGRETQYF
TRBV11-2	.	TRBJ2-5	.	CASSFPRGETQYF
TRBV13	.	TRBJ2-5	.	CASSSSDRLRTQYF
TRBV9	.	TRBJ2-7	TRBD1	CASSVGQVSYEQYF
TRBV5-6	.	TRBJ1-1	TRBD1	CASSEPQGLVTEAFF
TRBV12-3/TRBV12-4	once	TRBJ2-7	.	CASSPSRAYEQYF
TRBV14	.	TRBJ2-6	TRBD1	CASSQTGQDWYGANVLTF
TRBV3-1/TRBV3-2	.	TRBJ2-7	.	CASSQEADSAYEQYF
TRBV7-9	.	TRBJ2-7	.	CASSLVSDRPYEQYF
TRBV11-3	.	TRBJ1-1	.	CATGAAMNTEAFF
TRBV24-1	.	TRBJ2-6	TRBD1	CATSDPGGGGANVLTF
TRBV29-1	.	TRBJ2-7	TRBD1	CSGTSGQGGEQYF
TRBV12-3/TRBV12-4	once	TRBJ2-7	.	CASSLWVYEQYF
TRBV28	.	TRBJ2-7	TRBD2	CASSSPSGSGQYEQYF
TRBV11-3	.	TRBJ2-5	TRBD1	CASSLGTGEETQYF
TRBV2	.	TRBJ1-5	TRBD1	CARGGTGASNQPQHF
TRBV27	.	TRBJ1-2	.	CASRGLGGSPQGYTF
TRBV12-3/TRBV12-4	once	TRBJ1-5	.	CASSLHRNQPQHF
TRBV19	few	TRBJ1-2	.	CASTQPSTGSNYGYTF
TRBV28	.	TRBJ1-5	.	CASSLGREGNQPQHF
TRBV14	.	TRBJ2-3	TRBD1	CASSQDLGQGADTQYF
TRBV12-5	few	TRBJ1-4	.	CASGLPPEKLFF
TRBV10-3	.	TRBJ2-1	.	CAISGRTENEQFF
TRBV24-1	.	TRBJ1-5	.	CATSDRTGRVQHF
TRBV15	.	TRBJ2-1	TRBD2	CATSRTPTSGDYNEQFF
TRBV24-1	once	TRBJ2-4	TRBD1	CATSPGPRTGGRNIQYF
TRBV6-5	.	TRBJ2-3	TRBD2	CASSYSGTSGGDTQYF
TRBV12-3/TRBV12-4	.	TRBJ1-1	.	CASSPGLGVEAFF
TRBV2	.	TRBJ2-4	TRBD2	CASSEAGGRLAGGPKWNIQYF
TRBV7-2	.	TRBJ2-5	.	CASSQNSPETQYF
TRBV12-3/TRBV12-4	.	TRBJ2-7	TRBD1	CASSKDRGDEQYF
TRBV7-9	.	TRBJ2-7	TRBD1	CASSLGPGQETREQYF
TRBV29-1	once	TRBJ1-1	TRBD1	CSAWFRGGSFF
TRBV7-3	.	TRBJ1-1	.	CASSLTRQGRTEAFF
TRBV10-3	.	TRBJ2-3	TRBD2	CAISGGGGTDTQYF
TRBV11-2	.	TRBJ2-2	.	CASSPTGELFF
TRBV5-8	.	TRBJ2-3	TRBD2	CASSLGLAGVTDTQYF
TRBV9	.	TRBJ2-5	TRBD2	CASSEAPRGGLETQYF